The source of this TCR beta chain is a study of blood T cell repertoires in COVID-19. Study-level information: Material from acute and convalescent COVID-19 was sourced from the United States, Italy and Spain.

Assay: immunoSEQ multiplex PCR; the TCRdb copy retains only in-frame clones and omits some. The table shows roughly 77,000 clones, with 80% occurring only once. Germline loops: CDR1 MNHEY, CDR2 SMNVEV (reference sequence). There are 11 residues in the CDR3. The J segment lost 6 bases and the V segment lost 8 bases, leaving 3 bases of the junction unmatched. This TCR was recovered from a woman in her 70s with acute or convalescent COVID-19. This chain uses TRBV27 with TRBJ2-7; TRBD1 agrees at 8 bases. Sequencing input: peripheral blood. CDR3 residues: CASGQGPEQYF. CDR3 coding DNA: TGTGCCAGCGGACAGGGCCCCGAGCAGTACTTC.